This TCR beta chain was identified in a study of OX40 agonist ivuxolimab in advanced cancers. At the level of the study: Patients assigned to dose escalation were diagnosed with hepatocellular carcinoma, melanoma, renal cell or head and neck cancer.

This table comes from immunoSEQ multiplex PCR, and its TCRdb copy is limited to in-frame clones, with some not included. Of about 62,000 clones detected, 79% appear once; the ten largest clones hold about a tenth. With 2 bases clipped from V and 2 bases from J, the junction kept 7 bases outside the gene matches. The CDR3 loop spans 17 amino acids. Germline CDR1 SGHTA, CDR2 FQGNSA. Sequenced material: CD4+ or CD8+ T cells sorted from blood, taken in a trial of the OX40 agonist ivuxolimab. This clonotype was sampled from an adult with an advanced solid tumor such as melanoma, head and neck, liver or kidney cancer. The chain joins TRBV7-2 to TRBJ2-1; TRBD2 matches at 9 bases. The CDR3 nucleotides read TGTGCCAGCAGCTTACGATATAGCGGGGGTACCTACAATGAGCAGTTCTTC. Its translation is CASSLRYSGGTYNEQFF.